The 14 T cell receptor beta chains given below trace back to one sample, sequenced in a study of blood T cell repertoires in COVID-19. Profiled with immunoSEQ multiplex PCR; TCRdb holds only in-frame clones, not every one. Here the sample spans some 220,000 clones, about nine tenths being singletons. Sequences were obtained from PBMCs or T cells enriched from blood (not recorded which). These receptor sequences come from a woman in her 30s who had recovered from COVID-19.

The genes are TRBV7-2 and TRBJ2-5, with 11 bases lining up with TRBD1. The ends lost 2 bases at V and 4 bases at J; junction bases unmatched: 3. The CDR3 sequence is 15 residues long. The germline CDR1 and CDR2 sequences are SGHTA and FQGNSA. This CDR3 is CASSLWTGGLETQYF. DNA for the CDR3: TGTGCCAGCAGCTTATGGACAGGGGGCTTAGAGACCCAGTACTTC.

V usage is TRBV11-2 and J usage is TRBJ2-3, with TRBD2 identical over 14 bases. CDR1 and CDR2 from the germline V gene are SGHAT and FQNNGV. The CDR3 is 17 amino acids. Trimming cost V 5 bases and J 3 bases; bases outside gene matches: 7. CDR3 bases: TGTGCCAGCAGCATATCCGGACTAGCGGGGGGAACAGATACGCAGTATTTT. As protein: CASSISGLAGGTDTQYF.

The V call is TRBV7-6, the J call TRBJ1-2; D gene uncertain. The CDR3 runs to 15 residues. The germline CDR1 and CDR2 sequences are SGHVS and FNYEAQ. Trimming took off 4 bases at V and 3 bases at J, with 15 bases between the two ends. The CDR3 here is CASSSNTGNYYGYTF. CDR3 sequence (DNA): TGTGCCAGCAGCTCCAATACCGGGAACTACTATGGCTACACCTTC.

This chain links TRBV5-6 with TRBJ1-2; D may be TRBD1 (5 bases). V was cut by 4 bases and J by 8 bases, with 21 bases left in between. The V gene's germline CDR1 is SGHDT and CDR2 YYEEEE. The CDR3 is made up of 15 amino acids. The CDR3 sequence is CASSIPGEGSWGYTF. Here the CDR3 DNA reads TGTGCCAGCAGCATTCCCGGGGAGGGGTCGTGGGGCTACACCTTC.

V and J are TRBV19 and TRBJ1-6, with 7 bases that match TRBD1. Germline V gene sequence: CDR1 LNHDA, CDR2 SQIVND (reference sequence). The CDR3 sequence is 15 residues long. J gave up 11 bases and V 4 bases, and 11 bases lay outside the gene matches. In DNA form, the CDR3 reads TGTGCCAGTAGTACATCAGGGGGGCCAGATGCACCCCTCCACTTT. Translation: CASSTSGGPDAPLHF. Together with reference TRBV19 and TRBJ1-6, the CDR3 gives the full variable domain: DGGITQSPKYLFRKEGQNVTLSCEQNLNHDAMYWYRQDPGQGLRLIYYSQIVNDFQKGDIAEGYSVSREKKESFPLTVTSAQKNPTAFYLCASSTSGGPDAPLHFGNGTRLTVT.

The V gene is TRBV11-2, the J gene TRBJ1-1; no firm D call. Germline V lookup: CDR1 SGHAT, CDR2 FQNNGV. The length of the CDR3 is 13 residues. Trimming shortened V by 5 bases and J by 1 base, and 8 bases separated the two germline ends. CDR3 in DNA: TGTGCCAGCAGCCCCTCCCCGAACACTGAAGCTTTCTTT. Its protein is CASSPSPNTEAFF.

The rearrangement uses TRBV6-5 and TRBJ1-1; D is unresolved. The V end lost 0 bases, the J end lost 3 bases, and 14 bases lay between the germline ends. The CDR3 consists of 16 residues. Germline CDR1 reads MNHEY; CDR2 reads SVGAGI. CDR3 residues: CASSYSGTLVDTEAFF. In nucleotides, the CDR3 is TGTGCCAGCAGTTACTCGGGCACCCTCGTGGACACTGAAGCTTTCTTT.

The CDR3 DNA reads TGCGCCAGCGGTCGTACGGGGTTGAACACTGAAGCTTTCTTT. It encodes CASGRTGLNTEAFF. The chain recombines TRBV4-1 with TRBJ1-1; D gene unclear. There are 14 residues in the CDR3. CDR1 and CDR2 (germline): MGHRA, YSYEKL. Trimming left V 8 bases short and J 0 bases short, with 13 bases between.

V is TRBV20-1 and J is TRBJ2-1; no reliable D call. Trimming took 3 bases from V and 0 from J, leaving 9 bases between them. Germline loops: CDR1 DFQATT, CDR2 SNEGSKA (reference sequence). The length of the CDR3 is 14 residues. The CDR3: CSASWLSSYNEQFF. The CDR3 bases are TGCAGTGCTAGTTGGTTGAGCTCCTACAATGAGCAGTTCTTC.

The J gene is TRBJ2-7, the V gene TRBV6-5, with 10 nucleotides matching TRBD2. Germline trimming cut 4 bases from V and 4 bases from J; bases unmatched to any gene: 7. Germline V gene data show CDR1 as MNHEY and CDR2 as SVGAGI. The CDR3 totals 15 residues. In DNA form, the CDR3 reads TGTGCCAGCAGTTCAAGGACTAGCGGAGAGTACGAGCAGTACTTC. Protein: CASSSRTSGEYEQYF.

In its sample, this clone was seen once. The CDR3 region has the DNA TGTGCCAGCAGCTTTTATTTAGGGGGTCCAGATACGCAGTATTTT. Protein: CASSFYLGGPDTQYF. The rearrangement uses TRBV11-2 and TRBJ2-3, with D maybe TRBD1 (6 bases). The CDR3 runs to 15 residues. V lost 3 bases to trimming and J lost 4 bases, with 14 bases between them. Looked up from germline, CDR1 is SGHAT and CDR2 is FQNNGV. The full variable domain, with the rest looked up from reference TRBV11-2 and TRBJ2-3, is EAGVAQSPRYKIIEKRQSVAFWCNPISGHATLYWYQQILGQGPKLLIQFQNNGVVDDSQLPKDRFSAERLKGVDSTLKIQPAKLEDSAVYLCASSFYLGGPDTQYFGPGTRLTVL.

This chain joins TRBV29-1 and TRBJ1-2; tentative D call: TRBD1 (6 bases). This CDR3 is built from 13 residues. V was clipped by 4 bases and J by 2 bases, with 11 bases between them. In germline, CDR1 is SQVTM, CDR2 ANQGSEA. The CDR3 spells CSVAAQGNYGYTF. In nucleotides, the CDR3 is TGCAGCGTTGCAGCCCAGGGGAACTATGGCTACACCTTC. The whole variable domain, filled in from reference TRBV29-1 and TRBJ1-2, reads SAVISQKPSRDICQRGTSLTIQCQVDSQVTMMFWYRQQPGQSLTLIATANQGSEATYESGFVIDKFPISRPNLTFSTLTVSNMSPEDSSIYLCSVAAQGNYGYTFGSGTRLTVV.

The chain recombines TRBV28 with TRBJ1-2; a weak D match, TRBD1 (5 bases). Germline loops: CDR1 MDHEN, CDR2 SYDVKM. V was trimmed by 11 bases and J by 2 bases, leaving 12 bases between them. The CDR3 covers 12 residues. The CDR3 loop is CASGGENYGYTF. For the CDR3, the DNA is TGTGCCTCGGGGGGGGAGAACTATGGCTACACCTTC.

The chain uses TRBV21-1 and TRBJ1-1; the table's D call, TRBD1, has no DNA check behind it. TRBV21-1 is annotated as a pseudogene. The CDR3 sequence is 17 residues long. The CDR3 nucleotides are TGTGCCAGCAGCAAAGCGCGTTTCGACAGGATAGGGACTGAAGCTTTCTTT. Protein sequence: CASSKARFDRIGTEAFF.